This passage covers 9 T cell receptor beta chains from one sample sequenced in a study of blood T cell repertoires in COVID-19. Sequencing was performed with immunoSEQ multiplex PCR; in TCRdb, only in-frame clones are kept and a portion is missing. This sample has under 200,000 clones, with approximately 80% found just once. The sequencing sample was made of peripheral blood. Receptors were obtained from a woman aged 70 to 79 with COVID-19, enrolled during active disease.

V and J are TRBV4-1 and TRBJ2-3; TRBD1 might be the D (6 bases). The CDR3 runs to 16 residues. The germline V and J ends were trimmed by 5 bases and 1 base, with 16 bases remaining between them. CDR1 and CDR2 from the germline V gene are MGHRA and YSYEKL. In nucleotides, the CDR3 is TGCGCCAGCAGCTCCCAAGGGGCAGGGGGCACAGATACGCAGTATTTT. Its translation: CASSSQGAGGTDTQYF.

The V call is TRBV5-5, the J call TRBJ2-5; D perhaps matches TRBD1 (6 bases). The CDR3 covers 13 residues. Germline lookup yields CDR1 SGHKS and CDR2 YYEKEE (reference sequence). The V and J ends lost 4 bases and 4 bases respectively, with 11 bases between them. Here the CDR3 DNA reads TGTGCCAGCAGCGCACAGGGCCGAGAGACCCAGTACTTC. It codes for CASSAQGRETQYF. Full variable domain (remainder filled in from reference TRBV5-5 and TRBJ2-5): DAGVTQSPTHLIKTRGQQVTLRCSPISGHKSVSWYQQVLGQGPQFIFQYYEKEERGRGNFPDRFSARQFPNYSSELNVNALLLGDSALYLCASSAQGRETQYFGPGTRLLVL.

The CDR3 is CASRNREGGAYGYTF. The CDR3 DNA sequence: TGTGCCAGCAGAAACCGAGAAGGGGGCGCCTATGGCTACACCTTC. The V call is TRBV6-5, the J call TRBJ1-2; 7 bases line up with TRBD1. The CDR3 is made up of 15 amino acids. From germline, CDR1 is MNHEY and CDR2 SVGAGI. V shed 6 bases, J shed 4 bases, and the junction held 11 bases outside the gene matches.

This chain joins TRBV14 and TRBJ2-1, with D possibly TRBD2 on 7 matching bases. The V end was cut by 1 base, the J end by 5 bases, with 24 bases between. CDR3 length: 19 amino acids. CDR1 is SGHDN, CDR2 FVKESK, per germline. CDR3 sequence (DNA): TGTGCCAGCAGCCAAGCTCAGGGGAGGGGGTCGGGGACCAACAATGAGCAGTTCTTC. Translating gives CASSQAQGRGSGTNNEQFF.

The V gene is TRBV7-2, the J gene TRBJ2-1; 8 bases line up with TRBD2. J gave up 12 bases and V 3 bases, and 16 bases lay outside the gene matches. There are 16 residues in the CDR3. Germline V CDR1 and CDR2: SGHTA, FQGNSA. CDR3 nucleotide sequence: TGTGCCAGCAGCTTGCAGGGTAGCGGGATTTCTTTTGGGCAGTTCTTC. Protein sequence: CASSLQGSGISFGQFF.

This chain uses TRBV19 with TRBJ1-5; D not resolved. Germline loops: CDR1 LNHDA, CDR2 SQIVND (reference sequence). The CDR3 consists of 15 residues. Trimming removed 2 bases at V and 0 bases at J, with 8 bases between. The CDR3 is CASSILQSSNQPQHF. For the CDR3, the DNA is TGTGCCAGTAGTATATTACAGAGTAGCAATCAGCCCCAGCATTTT.

CDR3 region: CASSQILTSGMVNEQFF. As DNA, the CDR3 is TGTGCCAGCAGTCAAATCCTGACTAGCGGGATGGTGAATGAGCAGTTCTTC. This chain uses TRBV6-6 with TRBJ2-1, with 11 positions matching TRBD2. This CDR3 has 17 residues. Germline V gene sequence: CDR1 MNHNY, CDR2 SVGAGI (reference sequence). V was clipped by 5 bases and J by 7 bases; unmatched bases: 13.

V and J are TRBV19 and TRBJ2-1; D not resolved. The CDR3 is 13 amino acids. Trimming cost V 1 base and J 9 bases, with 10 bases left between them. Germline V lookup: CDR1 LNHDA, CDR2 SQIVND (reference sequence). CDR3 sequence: CASSIVRDTEQFF. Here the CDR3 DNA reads TGTGCCAGTAGTATAGTTCGCGACACTGAGCAGTTCTTC.

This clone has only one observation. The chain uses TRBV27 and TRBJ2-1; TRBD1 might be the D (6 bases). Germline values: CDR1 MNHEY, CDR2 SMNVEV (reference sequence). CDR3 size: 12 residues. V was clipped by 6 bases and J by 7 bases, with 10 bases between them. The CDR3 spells CASSRTVNEQFF. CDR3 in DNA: TGTGCCAGCAGCAGGACAGTAAATGAGCAGTTCTTC.